Presented here are 20 T cell receptor beta chains from one specimen sequenced in a study of control samples from healthy donors and cancer patients. TCRdb keeps only in-frame clones here, not all; method: immunoSEQ multiplex PCR. The table includes roughly 76,000 clones, 94% detected once. The sequenced sample was blood. The receptors stem from a woman between 18 and 30 years old in good health.

The CDR3 protein is CASSGGTSNQPQHF. The DNA of the CDR3 is TGTGCCAGCAGCGGCGGGACAAGCAATCAGCCCCAGCATTTT. The V gene is TRBV11-2, the J gene TRBJ1-5; D is possibly TRBD1 (6 bases). Trimming took 5 bases from V and 1 from J, leaving 9 bases between them. This CDR3 spans 14 amino acids. Germline CDR1 SGHAT, CDR2 FQNNGV.

Here the CDR3 reads CSVMDGSGNTIYF. The CDR3 DNA sequence: TGCAGCGTTATGGACGGCTCTGGAAACACCATATATTTT. This chain uses TRBV29-1 with TRBJ1-3; D not resolved. Trimming took 5 bases from V and 0 from J, leaving 8 bases between them. Germline lookup yields CDR1 SQVTM and CDR2 ANQGSEA. The CDR3 loop spans 13 amino acids.

The chain joins TRBV11-2 to TRBJ2-7, with a tentative D call TRBD1 (6 bases). V was shortened by 1 base and J by 7 bases, with 11 bases between the two germline ends. This CDR3 has 13 amino acids. From germline, CDR1 is SGHAT and CDR2 FQNNGV. This chain's CDR3 is CASSLVRGGEQYF. DNA of the CDR3: TGTGCCAGCAGCTTAGTCAGGGGCGGAGAGCAGTACTTC.

Notes on this clone: Other DNA sequences of this sample code for an identical CDR3. The chain couples TRBV7-2 to TRBJ2-7, with TRBD1 matching over 9 bases. This CDR3 spans 16 amino acids. Germline CDR1 reads SGHTA; CDR2 reads FQGNSA. With V trimmed by 3 bases and J by 3 bases, 9 bases remained unmatched. The CDR3 DNA sequence: TGTGCCAGCAGCTTGGCTAATACAGGGGGCAGCTACGAGCAGTACTTC. Translated: CASSLANTGGSYEQYF.

The chain carries TRBV19 and TRBJ2-5; perhaps TRBD1 as D (6 bases). V lost 3 bases and J 4 bases, leaving 9 bases between the germline ends. The CDR3 runs to 13 residues. Germline-derived CDR1 and CDR2 are LNHDA and SQIVND (reference sequence). Written as DNA, the CDR3 is TGTGCCAGTAGTATTTCAGGGGCAGAGACCCAGTACTTC. It is translated as CASSISGAETQYF.

This chain joins TRBV6-6 and TRBJ1-3; D remains ambiguous. This CDR3 is 15 amino acids long. Germline V gene data show CDR1 as MNHNY and CDR2 as SVGAGI (reference sequence). V was pared by 7 bases and J by 4 bases, with 17 bases between. The CDR3 is CASTPKGPSGNTIYF. DNA of the CDR3: TGTGCCAGCACACCCAAGGGCCCCTCCGGAAACACCATATATTTT.

The chain carries TRBV12-2 and TRBJ2-1; TRBD2, the D gene given by the table, was not confirmed from the DNA. TRBV12-2 is reported as a pseudogene. CDR3 length equals 18 residues. CDR3 residues: CASRLDDLRRAPYNEQFF. The CDR3, as DNA: TGTGCAAGTCGCTTGGATGATCTTCGGCGGGCCCCCTACAATGAGCAGTTCTTC.

The chain carries TRBV19 and TRBJ2-7; a possible D gene is TRBD1 (6 bases). Germline V gene lookup returns CDR1 LNHDA and CDR2 SQIVND (reference sequence). This CDR3 region has 14 residues. The V and J ends lost 4 bases and 2 bases respectively, with 12 bases between them. CDR3 DNA sequence: TGTGCCAGTAGTAGACAGGAGCCCCCCTACGAGCAGTACTTC. It is translated as CASSRQEPPYEQYF.

This clone has more than one count but fewer than ten. The chain is built from TRBV19 and TRBJ1-3; D is uncertain. Trimming took 5 bases from V and 0 from J, leaving 5 bases between them. Germline V gene sequence: CDR1 LNHDA, CDR2 SQIVND (reference sequence). The CDR3 covers 13 residues. The CDR3 DNA sequence: TGTGCCAGTAGTGAGTTCTCTGGAAACACCATATATTTT. Translation: CASSEFSGNTIYF.

Concerning this clone itself: The junction departs from germline at one end; a sequencing error may be responsible. The rearrangement joins TRBV7-9 to TRBJ1-1, with D possibly matching TRBD1 (5 bases). The CDR3 consists of 15 residues. The V gene's germline CDR1 is SEHNR and CDR2 FQNEAQ (reference sequence). The CDR3 DNA reads as TGTGCCAGCGAGGGATGGAGGGGTGGGAACGCTGAAGCTTTCTTT. This sequence encodes CASEGWRGGNAEAFF.

The genes are TRBV27 and TRBJ1-5, with unresolved D. CDR3 length: 15 residues. Trimming took off 5 bases at V and 7 bases at J, with 18 bases between the two ends. Germline V gene lookup returns CDR1 MNHEY and CDR2 SMNVEV (reference sequence). This CDR3 reads CASSVIGVGNQPQHF. The CDR3 coding sequence is TGTGCCAGCAGTGTGATCGGGGTCGGAAACCAGCCCCAGCATTTT.

The rearrangement links TRBV20-1 to TRBJ2-1; D ambiguous. Germline V gene sequence: CDR1 DFQATT, CDR2 SNEGSKA (reference sequence). The CDR3 totals 9 residues. Trimming pared 3 bases from V and 10 bases from J, leaving 4 bases between. CDR3: CSASWEQFF. The CDR3 nucleotides read TGCAGTGCTAGCTGGGAGCAGTTCTTC.

V is TRBV25-1 and J is TRBJ2-3; perhaps TRBD2 as D (6 bases). The V gene lost 6 bases and the J gene lost 2 bases, with 12 bases spanning the gap. The germline CDR1 and CDR2 sequences are MGHDK and SYGVNS. The CDR3 extends over 14 amino acids. The CDR3 coding sequence is TGTGCCAGCAGGAGCCTACTAGCCACAGATACGCAGTATTTT. Protein product: CASRSLLATDTQYF.

The rearrangement uses TRBV15 and TRBJ1-4; 7 bases agree with TRBD1. V lost 0 bases, J lost 10 bases, and 11 bases stayed unmatched. Looked up from germline, CDR1 is LNHNV and CDR2 is YYDKDF (reference sequence). This CDR3 is built from 16 residues. The CDR3 DNA sequence: TGTGCCACCAGCAGAGAAGTCAACAGGGGTCTCGGAAAACTGTTTTTT. Protein: CATSREVNRGLGKLFF.

The rearrangement links TRBV11-3 to TRBJ1-1; 8 nucleotides align to TRBD1. There are 14 residues in the CDR3. The germline V gene has CDR1 SGHNT and CDR2 YENEEA. Losses at the gene ends were 5 bases for V and 2 bases for J; bases not matched to a gene: 4. Written as DNA, the CDR3 is TGTGCCAGCAGCGGCGGGACAGGAAACACTGAAGCTTTCTTT. Residues: CASSGGTGNTEAFF. Drawing the rest from reference TRBV11-3 and TRBJ1-1, the complete variable domain is EAGVVQSPRYKIIEKKQPVAFWCNPISGHNTLYWYLQNLGQGPELLIRYENEEAVDDSQLPKDRFSAERLKGVDSTLKIQPAELGDSAVYLCASSGGTGNTEAFFGQGTRLTVV.

The chain combines TRBV27 with TRBJ1-4; no reliable D call. From germline, CDR1 is MNHEY and CDR2 SMNVEV (reference sequence). Trimming removed 3 bases at V and 0 bases at J, with 5 bases between. There are 14 residues in the CDR3. CDR3: CASSFGTTNEKLFF. CDR3 DNA sequence: TGTGCCAGCAGTTTCGGAACAACTAATGAAAAACTGTTTTTT.

The gene calls are TRBV28 and TRBJ1-4; D is ambiguous. The germline V and J ends were trimmed by 3 bases and 8 bases, with 10 bases remaining between them. The CDR3 is made up of 13 amino acids. Germline-derived CDR1 and CDR2 are MDHEN and SYDVKM. The CDR3 is CASSFAVSEKLFF. The CDR3 coding sequence is TGTGCCAGCAGTTTTGCGGTCTCCGAAAAACTGTTTTTT.

The chain recombines TRBV6-5 with TRBJ1-6; TRBD1 might be the D (5 bases). V was clipped by 7 bases and J by 2 bases, with 12 bases between them. Per the germline V gene, CDR1 is MNHEY and CDR2 is SVGAGI. The CDR3 covers 15 residues. The CDR3 DNA reads as TGTGCCAGCAATACCGGGACCACCTATAATTCACCCCTCCACTTT. It specifies CASNTGTTYNSPLHF.

V usage is TRBV4-1 and J usage is TRBJ2-7; D gene uncertain. From germline, CDR1 is MGHRA and CDR2 YSYEKL. With 0 bases removed from V and 8 bases from J, the gap between germline ends came to 11 bases. This CDR3 spans 13 amino acids. The CDR3 coding sequence is TGCGCCAGCAGCCAAGACTTCATAGGCAAGCAGTACTTC. Protein product: CASSQDFIGKQYF.

The rearrangement links TRBV29-1 to TRBJ1-2; D gene uncertain. This CDR3 is 13 amino acids long. CDR1 and CDR2 (germline): SQVTM, ANQGSEA. The ends were cut back, 4 bases at V and 6 bases at J, with 15 bases in the middle. The chain's CDR3 is CSVVRTAGNGYTF. CDR3 bases: TGCAGCGTTGTACGGACCGCGGGGAATGGCTACACCTTC.